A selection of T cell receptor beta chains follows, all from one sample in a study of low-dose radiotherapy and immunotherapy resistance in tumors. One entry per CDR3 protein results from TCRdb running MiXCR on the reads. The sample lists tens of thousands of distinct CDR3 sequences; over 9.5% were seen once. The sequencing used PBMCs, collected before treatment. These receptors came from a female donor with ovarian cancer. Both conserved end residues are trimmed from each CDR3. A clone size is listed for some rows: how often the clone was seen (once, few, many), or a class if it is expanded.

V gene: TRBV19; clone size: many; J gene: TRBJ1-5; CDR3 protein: ASGGGGQPQH
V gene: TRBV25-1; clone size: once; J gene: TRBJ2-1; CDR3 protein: ASSPTGGAFNEQF
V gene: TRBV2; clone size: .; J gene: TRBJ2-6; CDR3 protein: ASTADYTWSGANVLT
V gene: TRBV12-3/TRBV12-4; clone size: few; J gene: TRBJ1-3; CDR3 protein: ASSDPGGENTIY
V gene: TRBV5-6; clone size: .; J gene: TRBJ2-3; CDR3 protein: ASSMERGADTQY
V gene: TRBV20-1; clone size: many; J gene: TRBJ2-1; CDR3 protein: SAGLGGLDNEQF
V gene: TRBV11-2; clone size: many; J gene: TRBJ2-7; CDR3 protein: ASSLDAVSYEQY
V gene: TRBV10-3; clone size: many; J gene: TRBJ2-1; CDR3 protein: AISEGVKL
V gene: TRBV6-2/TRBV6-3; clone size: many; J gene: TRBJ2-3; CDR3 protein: ASRRDPADTQY
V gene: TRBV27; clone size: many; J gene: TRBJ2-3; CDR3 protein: ASSSSGGAGRNTQY
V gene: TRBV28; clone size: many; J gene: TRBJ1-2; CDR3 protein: ASRDNYGYT
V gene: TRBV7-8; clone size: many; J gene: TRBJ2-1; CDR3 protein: ASSFPGQGTDGVYNEQF
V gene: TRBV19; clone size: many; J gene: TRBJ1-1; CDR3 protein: ASSSSLGTTEAF
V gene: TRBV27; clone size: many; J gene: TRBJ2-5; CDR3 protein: ASSFLAMETQY
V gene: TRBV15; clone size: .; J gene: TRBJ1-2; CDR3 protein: ATSGSLVGYT
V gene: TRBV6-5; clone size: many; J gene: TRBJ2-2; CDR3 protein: ASSWGLPNTGELF
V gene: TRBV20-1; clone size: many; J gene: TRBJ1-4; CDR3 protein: SALKGSGEKLF
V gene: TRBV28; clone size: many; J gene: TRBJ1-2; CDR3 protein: ASSLQGTYGYT
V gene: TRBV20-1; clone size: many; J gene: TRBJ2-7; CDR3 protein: SARGQGKSEEQY
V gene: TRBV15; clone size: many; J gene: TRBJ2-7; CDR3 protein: ATSRDHPPLTYEQY
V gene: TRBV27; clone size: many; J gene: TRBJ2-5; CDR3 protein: ASTHRPGQGGETQY
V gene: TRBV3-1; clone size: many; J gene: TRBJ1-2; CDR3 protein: ASSQEDGYT
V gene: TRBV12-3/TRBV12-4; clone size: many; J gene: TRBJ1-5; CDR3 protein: ASSFSDRGPNQPQH
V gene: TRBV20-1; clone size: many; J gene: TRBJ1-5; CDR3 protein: SVLVDSNQPQH
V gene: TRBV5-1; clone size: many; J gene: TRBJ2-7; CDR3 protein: ASSPTDRPYEQY
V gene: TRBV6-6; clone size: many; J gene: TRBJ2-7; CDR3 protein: ASSYTPGQGSYEQY
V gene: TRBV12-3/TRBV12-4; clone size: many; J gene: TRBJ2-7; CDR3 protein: ASSFRGQGYYEQY
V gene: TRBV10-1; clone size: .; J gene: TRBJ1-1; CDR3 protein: ASSEQGLTEAF
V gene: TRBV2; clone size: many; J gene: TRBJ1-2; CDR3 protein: ASNYRGRDGYT
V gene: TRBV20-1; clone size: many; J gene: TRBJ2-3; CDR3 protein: SARISGGAGTDTQY
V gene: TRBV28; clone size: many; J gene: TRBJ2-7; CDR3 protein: ASCYNYEQY
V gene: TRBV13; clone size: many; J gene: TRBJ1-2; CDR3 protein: ASSPGTGALANYGYT
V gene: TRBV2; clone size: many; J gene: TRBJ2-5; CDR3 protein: ASSGGSRETQY
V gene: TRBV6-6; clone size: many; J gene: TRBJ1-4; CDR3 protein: ASSYGRATNEKLF
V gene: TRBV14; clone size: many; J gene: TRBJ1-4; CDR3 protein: ASSQTGLGQGSEKLF
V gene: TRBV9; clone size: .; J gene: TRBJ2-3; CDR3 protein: ASSALGRSRAGDTQY
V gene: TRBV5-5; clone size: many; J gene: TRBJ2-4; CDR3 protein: ASSKGQAAQY
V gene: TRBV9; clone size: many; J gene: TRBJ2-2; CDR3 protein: ASSDPRTANTGELF
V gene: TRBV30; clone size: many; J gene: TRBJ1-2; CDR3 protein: AWSVHGTGSGYT
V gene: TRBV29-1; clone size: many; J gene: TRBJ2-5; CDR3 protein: SVTGTGGPETQY
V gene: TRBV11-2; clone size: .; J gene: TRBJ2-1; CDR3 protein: ASSLGTGLHEQF
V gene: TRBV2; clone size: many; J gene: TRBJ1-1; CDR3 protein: ASSVQGADTEAF
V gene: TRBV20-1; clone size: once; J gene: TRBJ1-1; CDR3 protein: SAGLRSTEAF
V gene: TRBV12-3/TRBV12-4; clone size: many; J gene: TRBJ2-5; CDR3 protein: ASSARPTSGGPQETQY
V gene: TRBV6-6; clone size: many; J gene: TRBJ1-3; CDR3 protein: ASSYSASSGNTIY
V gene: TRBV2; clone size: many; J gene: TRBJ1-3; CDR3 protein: ASTGPLTGNTIY
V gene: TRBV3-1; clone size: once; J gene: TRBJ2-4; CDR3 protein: VSSWGTSGGENIQY